The source of this T cell receptor (beta chain) is a study of cytomegalovirus exposure and HLA in healthy donors. Though probably carrying unrecorded immune exposures, donors were nominally healthy at sampling. Researchers ran the PCR with 60 Vbeta and 13 Jbeta primers. Produced via immunoSEQ multiplex PCR; TCRdb's table is partial and in-frame only. The sample lists about 200,000 clones, around 77% seen once, with about 2.7% in the top ten. Study-wide findings and caveats: The presence/absence work took it that sequencing depth was about the same across donors. Association of roughly 18,000 TCR beta sequences with HLA alleles was found at 0.05 false discovery rate in a later analysis. The study listed about 150 cytomegalovirus-associated TCR beta chains.

Comment on this clone: As yet, its antigen is unknown.

The TCR comes from a woman between 25 and 40 years old in good health and CMV-seronegative. Sequencing used PBMCs.

The CDR3 region is CASSGTSGSFGELFF. The CDR3 DNA follows: TGTGCCAGCTCAGGGACTAGCGGGAGTTTCGGGGAGCTGTTTTTT. V and J are TRBV18 and TRBJ2-2; 14 bases match TRBD2. V was pared by 5 bases and J by 7 bases, with 3 bases of the junction left unmatched. The CDR3 runs to 15 residues. The germline V gene has CDR1 KGHSH and CDR2 LQKENI.